This TCR beta chain was sequenced for a study of CD8+CD57+ T cells in acquired aplastic anemia (dated 2018 in TCRdb). Study-wide context: Extracted DNA from sorted CD4+ and CD8+ cells averaged 3.2 ug, ranging from roughly 0.17 to 27.4 ug.

What the authors observed across the whole study: Patients and healthy controls showed no significant difference in CD8+ Simpson's diversity (P=0.060). Although 25 to 30 CD8+ CDR3 sequences were shared by patients and controls, these sequences appeared highly expressed in patients and within the immunodominant clones of patients.

For CDR1 and CDR2, the germline V gene lists SNHLY and FYNNEI. The germline V end is reduced by 6 bases and the J end by 1 base; junction bases left unmatched: 4. From cysteine to phenylalanine, the CDR3 is 14 amino acids long. The kept DNA is CDR3 alone, 42 bases in frame from the first base. The table lists this clonotype with many counts. Its antigen target is currently unknown. Within one base of it there is no much larger clone, and no base qualities were kept. TCR beta VDJ combination and CDR3 sequence profiling used genomic DNA as the template. TCR repertoire sequencing was run on an Illumina HiSeq 2000. Per the source publication's procedure: Repertoire assessment relied on Simpson's diversity index, CDR3 size and DJ length profiles, and TRBV/TRBJ rearrangement plots. The most abundant DNA sequence in the deep sequencing data was taken as the immunodominant clone. CDR3 amino acid sequences were checked for sharing between subjects and were compared against published repertoires and the VDJdb database. TCRdb cleaned the public reads at Q25 with fastp, built clones with MiXCR and kept in-frame beta chains. Merged by CDR3 protein, the rows form single entries marked with the most common genes and DNA. The V and J calls and clone size are TCRdb's, not the authors'. The sample table lists 300,000 or so distinct CDR3 sequences, approximately 55% of them with a count of one. The ten largest clones take up 6.5% to 10% of the sample.

The study deep-sequenced TCR repertoires of sorted CD4+ and CD8+ blood T cells from severe aplastic anemia patients and healthy subjects. Ficoll-Paque density gradient centrifugation was used to isolate peripheral blood mononuclear cells. Before DNA extraction, CD4+ and CD8+ T cells were sorted by FACS or by magnetic beads. The receptor chain draws on TRBV2 and TRBJ1-2, and TRBD1 aligns with 8 junction nucleotides. The sample consisted of sorted CD4+, CD8+, or CD8+CD57+ T cells (not recorded which) from PBMCs. The TCR sequence derives from a human donor with severe aplastic anemia or a healthy control (not recorded which). The CDR3 loop reads CASSATGDNYGYTF. The sequenced DNA is TGTGCCAGCAGCGCGACAGGGGATAACTATGGCTACACCTTC.